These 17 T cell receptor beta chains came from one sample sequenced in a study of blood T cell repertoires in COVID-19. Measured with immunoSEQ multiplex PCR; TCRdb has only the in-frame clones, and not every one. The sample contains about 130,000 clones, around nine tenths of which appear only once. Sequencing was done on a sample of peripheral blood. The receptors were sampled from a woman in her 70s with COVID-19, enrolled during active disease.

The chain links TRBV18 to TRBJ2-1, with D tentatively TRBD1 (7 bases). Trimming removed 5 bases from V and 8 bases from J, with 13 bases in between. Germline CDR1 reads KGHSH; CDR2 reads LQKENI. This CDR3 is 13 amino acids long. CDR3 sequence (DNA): TGTGCCAGCTCAGTACAGGGGAGGCATGAGCAGTTCTTC. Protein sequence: CASSVQGRHEQFF.

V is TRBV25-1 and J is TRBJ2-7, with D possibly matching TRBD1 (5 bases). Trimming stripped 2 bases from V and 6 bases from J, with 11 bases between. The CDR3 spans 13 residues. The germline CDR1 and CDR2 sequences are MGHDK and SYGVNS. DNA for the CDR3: TGTGCCAGCAGTGAAGGCAGGGTACGCGAGCAGTACTTC. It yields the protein CASSEGRVREQYF.

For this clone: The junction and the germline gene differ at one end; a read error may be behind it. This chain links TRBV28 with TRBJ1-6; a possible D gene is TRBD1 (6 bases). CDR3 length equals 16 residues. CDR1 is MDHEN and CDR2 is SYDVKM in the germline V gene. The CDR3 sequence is CASSLLGQFMGSPLHF. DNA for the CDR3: TGTGCCAGCAGCTTATTGGGACAATTTATGGGTTCACCCCTCCACTTT.

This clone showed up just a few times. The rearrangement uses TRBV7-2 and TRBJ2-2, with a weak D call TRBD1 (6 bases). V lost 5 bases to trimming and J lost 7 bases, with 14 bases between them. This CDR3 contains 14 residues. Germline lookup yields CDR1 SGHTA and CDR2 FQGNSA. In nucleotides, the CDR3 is TGTGCCAGCAGCCCCGGACAGATCGTCGGGGAGCTGTTTTTT. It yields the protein CASSPGQIVGELFF.

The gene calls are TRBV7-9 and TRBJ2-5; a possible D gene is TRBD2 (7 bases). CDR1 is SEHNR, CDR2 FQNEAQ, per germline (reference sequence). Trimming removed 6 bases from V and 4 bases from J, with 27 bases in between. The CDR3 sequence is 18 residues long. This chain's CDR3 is CASSPESSGVGGGETQYF. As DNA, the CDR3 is TGTGCCAGCAGTCCAGAATCCAGCGGGGTAGGAGGGGGAGAGACCCAGTACTTC. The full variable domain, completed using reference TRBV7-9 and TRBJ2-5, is DTGVSQNPRHKITKRGQNVTFRCDPISEHNRLYWYRQTLGQGPEFLTYFQNEAQLEKSRLLSDRFSAERPKGSFSTLEIQRTEQGDSAMYLCASSPESSGVGGGETQYFGPGTRLLVL.

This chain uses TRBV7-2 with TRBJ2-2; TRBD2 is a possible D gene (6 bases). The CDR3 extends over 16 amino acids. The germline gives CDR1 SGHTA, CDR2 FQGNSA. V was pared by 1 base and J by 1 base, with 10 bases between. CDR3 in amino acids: CASSLVSRGNTGELFF. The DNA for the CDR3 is TGTGCCAGCAGCTTAGTCTCGCGGGGGAACACCGGGGAGCTGTTTTTT.

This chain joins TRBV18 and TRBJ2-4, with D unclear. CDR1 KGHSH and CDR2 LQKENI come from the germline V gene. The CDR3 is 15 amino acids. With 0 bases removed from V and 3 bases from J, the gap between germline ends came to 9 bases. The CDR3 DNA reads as TGTGCCAGCTCACCACCGATATCGGGCAAAAACATTCAGTACTTC. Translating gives CASSPPISGKNIQYF.

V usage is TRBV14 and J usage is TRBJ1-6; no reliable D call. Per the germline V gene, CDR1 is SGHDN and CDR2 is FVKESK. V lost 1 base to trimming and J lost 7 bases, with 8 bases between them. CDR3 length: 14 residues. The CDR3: CASSQVTGNSPLHF. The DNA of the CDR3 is TGTGCCAGCAGCCAAGTGACGGGAAATTCACCCCTCCACTTT.

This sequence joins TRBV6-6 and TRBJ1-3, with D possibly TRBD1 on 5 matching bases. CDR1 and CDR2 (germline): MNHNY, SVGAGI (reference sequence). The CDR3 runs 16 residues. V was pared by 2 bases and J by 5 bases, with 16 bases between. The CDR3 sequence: CASSYPAFQGRNTIYF. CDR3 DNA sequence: TGTGCCAGCAGTTACCCCGCTTTTCAGGGCAGAAACACCATATATTTT.

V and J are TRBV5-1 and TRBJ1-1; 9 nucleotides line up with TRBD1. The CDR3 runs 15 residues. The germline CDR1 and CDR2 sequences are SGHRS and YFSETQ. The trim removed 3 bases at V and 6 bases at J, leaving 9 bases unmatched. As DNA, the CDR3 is TGCGCCAGCAGCTCCCGGTTTGGGACAGGGCCTGAAGCTTTCTTT. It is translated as CASSSRFGTGPEAFF.

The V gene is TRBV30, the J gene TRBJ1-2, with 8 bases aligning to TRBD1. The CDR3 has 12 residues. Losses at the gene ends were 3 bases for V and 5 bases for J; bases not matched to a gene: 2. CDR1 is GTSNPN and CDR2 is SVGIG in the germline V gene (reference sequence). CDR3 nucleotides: TGTGCCTGGAGCACAGGGGGGTATGGCTACACCTTC. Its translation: CAWSTGGYGYTF.

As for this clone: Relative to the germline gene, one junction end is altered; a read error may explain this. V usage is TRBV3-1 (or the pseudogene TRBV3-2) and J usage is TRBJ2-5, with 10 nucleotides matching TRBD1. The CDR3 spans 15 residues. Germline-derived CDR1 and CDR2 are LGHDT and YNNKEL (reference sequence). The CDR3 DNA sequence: TGTGCCAGCGGCCAAGGGACAGGGGTTAAAGAGACCCAGTACTTC. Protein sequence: CASGQGTGVKETQYF.

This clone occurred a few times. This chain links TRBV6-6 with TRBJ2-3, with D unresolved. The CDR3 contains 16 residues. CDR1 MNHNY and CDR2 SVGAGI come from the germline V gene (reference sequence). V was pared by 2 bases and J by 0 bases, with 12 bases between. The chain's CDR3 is CASSYPSGSSTDTQYF. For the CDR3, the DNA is TGTGCCAGCAGTTACCCCTCCGGGTCGAGCACAGATACGCAGTATTTT.

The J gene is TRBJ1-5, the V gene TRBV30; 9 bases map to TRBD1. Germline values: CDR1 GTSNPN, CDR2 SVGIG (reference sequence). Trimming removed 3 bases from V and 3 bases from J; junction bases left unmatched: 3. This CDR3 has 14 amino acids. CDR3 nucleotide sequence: TGTGCCTGGAGAAGGACAGGGGACAATCAGCCCCAGCATTTT. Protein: CAWRRTGDNQPQHF.

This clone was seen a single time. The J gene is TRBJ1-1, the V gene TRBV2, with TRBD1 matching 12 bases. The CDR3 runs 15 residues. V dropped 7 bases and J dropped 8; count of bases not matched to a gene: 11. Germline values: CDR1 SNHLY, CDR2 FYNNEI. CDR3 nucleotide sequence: TGTGCCAGCAACCGCCCTAAGGGACAGGGGGCCGAAGCTTTCTTT. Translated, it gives CASNRPKGQGAEAFF.

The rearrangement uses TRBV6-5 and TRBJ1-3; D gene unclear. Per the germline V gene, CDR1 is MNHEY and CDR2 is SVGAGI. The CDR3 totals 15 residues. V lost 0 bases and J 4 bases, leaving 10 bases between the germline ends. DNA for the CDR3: TGTGCCAGCAGTTACTCTAAACGAGGGGGAAACACCATATATTTT. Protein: CASSYSKRGGNTIYF.

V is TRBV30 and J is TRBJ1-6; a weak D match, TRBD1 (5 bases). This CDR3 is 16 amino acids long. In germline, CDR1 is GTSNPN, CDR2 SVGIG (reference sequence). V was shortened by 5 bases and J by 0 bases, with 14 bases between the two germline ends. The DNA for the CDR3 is TGTGCCTGGGAAATGACAGCCGCCTCCTATAATTCACCCCTCCACTTT. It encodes CAWEMTAASYNSPLHF.